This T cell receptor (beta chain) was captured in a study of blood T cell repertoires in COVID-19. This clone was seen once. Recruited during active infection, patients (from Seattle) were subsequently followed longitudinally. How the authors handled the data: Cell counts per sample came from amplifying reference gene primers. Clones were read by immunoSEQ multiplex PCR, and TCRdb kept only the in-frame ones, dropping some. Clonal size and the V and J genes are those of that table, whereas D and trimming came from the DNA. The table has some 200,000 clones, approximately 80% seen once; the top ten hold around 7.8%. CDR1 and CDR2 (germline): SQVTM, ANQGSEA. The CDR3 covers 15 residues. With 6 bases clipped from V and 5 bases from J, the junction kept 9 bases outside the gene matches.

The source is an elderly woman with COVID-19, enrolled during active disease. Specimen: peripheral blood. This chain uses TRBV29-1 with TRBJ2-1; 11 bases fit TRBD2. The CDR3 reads CSVTIAGGRNNEQFF. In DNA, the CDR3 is TGCAGCGTGACAATAGCGGGAGGGAGGAACAATGAGCAGTTCTTC.